These T cell receptor beta chains were read from a single sample in a study of OX40 agonist ivuxolimab in advanced cancers. The method was immunoSEQ multiplex PCR; TCRdb's version includes in-frame clones alone and lacks a portion of them. The sample gives 30,000 or so clones, around 85% of which show up once; around 39% is in the top ten. Sequenced here: CD4+ or CD8+ T cells sorted from blood, sampled in a trial of the OX40 agonist ivuxolimab. Receptors originate from an adult with an advanced solid tumor such as melanoma, head and neck, liver or kidney cancer. The CDR3 runs from the conserved cysteine through the conserved F or W. The order of the fields is clone size, D gene, J gene, V gene, CDR3 protein, CDR3 DNA. The D gene is left open where the match is weak. Expanded clones get a size class; other rows say once, few or many, or leave the size out.

.	TRBD2	TRBJ2-1	TRBV19	CASNPGTSVEQFF	TGTGCCAGCAATCCGGGGACTAGCGTAGAGCAGTTCTTC
.	.	TRBJ2-7	TRBV7-9	CASSLVETGSYEQYF	TGTGCCAGCAGCTTAGTGGAGACAGGTTCCTACGAGCAGTACTTC
.	TRBD1	TRBJ2-1	TRBV4-2	CASSDGTGRFNEQFF	TGTGCCAGCAGTGACGGGACAGGCAGATTCAATGAGCAGTTCTTC
.	.	TRBJ1-6	TRBV6-5	CASSYTQNSPLHF	TGTGCCAGCAGTTACACACAAAATTCACCCCTCCACTTT
.	.	TRBJ1-5	TRBV6-6	CASRGGGDQPQHF	TGTGCCAGCAGGGGGGGTGGGGATCAGCCCCAGCATTTT
.	TRBD2	TRBJ2-1	TRBV7-2	CAGSLGGTSGQRSEQFF	TGTGCCGGCAGCTTAGGAGGTACTAGCGGCCAGAGGAGTGAGCAGTTCTTC
.	TRBD2	TRBJ2-7	TRBV28	CASRGLAGVFAYEQYF	TGTGCCAGCAGAGGACTAGCGGGAGTCTTCGCCTACGAGCAGTACTTC
.	.	TRBJ1-4	TRBV15	CATSRDHRGFWEKLFF	TGTGCCACCAGCAGAGATCATAGGGGGTTTTGGGAAAAACTGTTTTTT
.	.	TRBJ2-7	TRBV19	CASSTDRDNYEQYF	TGTGCCAGTAGTACAGACCGGGACAACTACGAGCAGTACTTC
.	TRBD2	TRBJ2-1	TRBV19	CASQLAGGPYNEQFF	TGTGCCTCACAACTAGCGGGAGGGCCCTACAATGAGCAGTTCTTC
.	.	TRBJ1-5	TRBV28	CASSLVHVYSNQPQHF	TGTGCCAGCAGCCTAGTCCACGTTTATAGCAATCAGCCCCAGCATTTT
.	.	TRBJ2-7	TRBV15	CATRRDVSGNEQYF	TGTGCCACCAGGAGAGATGTATCCGGGAACGAGCAGTACTTC
.	.	TRBJ2-2	TRBV4-2	CASSLRSDTGELFF	TGTGCCAGCAGCCTACGGAGCGACACCGGGGAGCTGTTTTTT
.	TRBD2	TRBJ2-3	TRBV4-3	CASSQGGRASKDTQYF	TGCGCCAGCAGCCAAGGTGGGAGGGCCTCAAAAGATACGCAGTATTTT
few	.	TRBJ1-4	TRBV9	CASSGGSGWGEKLFF	TGTGCCAGCAGCGGCGGATCAGGGTGGGGTGAAAAACTGTTTTTT
.	.	TRBJ2-7	TRBV7-9	CASSPPGGFYEQYF	TGTGCCAGCAGCCCCCCAGGCGGATTCTACGAGCAGTACTTC
.	.	TRBJ2-3	TRBV6-1	CASSERTHSTDTQYF	TGTGCCAGCAGTGAACGTACGCACAGCACAGATACGCAGTATTTT
.	TRBD2	TRBJ2-3	TRBV7-6	CASSLAGGWSTDTQYF	TGTGCCAGCAGCTTAGCGGGGGGGTGGAGCACAGATACGCAGTATTTT
.	TRBD2	TRBJ2-5	TRBV4-1	CASSPLGHGTNKETQYF	TGCGCCAGCAGCCCCCTAGGCCATGGGACTAACAAAGAGACCCAGTACTTC
.	TRBD1	TRBJ1-4	TRBV19	CASRSLRTGGEKLFF	TGTGCCAGTAGATCGCTGAGGACAGGGGGTGAAAAACTGTTTTTT
.	TRBD1	TRBJ2-7	TRBV5-1	CASSLRTGGCEQYF	TGCGCCAGCAGCTTGAGGACAGGGGGATGCGAGCAGTACTTC
.	.	TRBJ2-5	TRBV7-6	CASSLGAEQETQYF	TGTGCCAGCAGCTTAGGAGCGGAACAAGAGACCCAGTACTTC
.	.	TRBJ2-5	TRBV10-3	CAISDPEGWQETQYF	TGTGCCATCAGTGACCCCGAGGGATGGCAAGAGACCCAGTACTTC
.	TRBD2	TRBJ2-7	TRBV27	CASSRLAGRAYEQYF	TGTGCCAGCAGTAGACTAGCGGGACGAGCCTACGAGCAGTACTTC
.	TRBD2	TRBJ2-1	TRBV27	CASSRTSGSYNEQFF	TGTGCCAGCAGTCGGACTAGCGGGAGTTACAATGAGCAGTTCTTC
.	TRBD2	TRBJ2-7	TRBV27	CASRFVGTSGYEQYF	TGTGCCAGCAGATTCGTCGGGACTAGCGGCTACGAGCAGTACTTC
few	.	TRBJ1-5	TRBV28	CASWTGSQPQHF	TGTGCCAGTTGGACGGGCAGTCAGCCCCAGCATTTT
.	.	TRBJ2-2	TRBV30	CAWSRGGTNTGELFF	TGTGCCTGGAGTCGTGGGGGAACGAACACCGGGGAGCTGTTTTTT